Following are 6 T cell receptor beta chains from one sample sequenced in a study of spatial heterogeneity in lung cancer. TCRdb re-called the 5' RACE reads with MiXCR, one entry per CDR3 protein. Of 20,000 to 25,000 distinct CDR3 sequences in the sample, just over 4.5% were seen once. The time point is: sample taken at primary tumor resection. Unsorted tumor, nontumor lung tissue or cryopreserved PBMC supplied the whole RNA. The source material was PBMCs, sampled at surgery. All receptors derive from a male donor with early-stage non-small cell lung cancer.

This clonotype has a count of ten or more. The chain has TRBV7-9 and TRBJ2-7, with 8 bases that match TRBD2. Germline V lookup: CDR1 SEHNR, CDR2 FQNEAQ (reference sequence). The CDR3 length is 15 residues. V was clipped by 5 bases and J by 6 bases; unmatched bases: 12. The CDR3 region is CASSHLPGGPLEQYF. CDR3 bases: TGTGCCAGCAGCCATCTGCCGGGGGGGCCTCTCGAGCAGTACTTC.

The V call is TRBV7-3, the J call TRBJ2-5; the match to TRBD1 covers 8 bases. This CDR3 region has 16 residues. Germline CDR1 is SGHTA and CDR2 is FQGTGA. The V and J ends lost 3 bases and 2 bases, in that order; junction bases with no gene match: 8. In DNA, the CDR3 is TGTGCCAGCAGCTTGGGACAGGCCAACGTGCAAGAGACCCAGTACTTC. Its protein is CASSLGQANVQETQYF.

In this sample, this clonotype turned up many times. The chain joins TRBV10-3 to TRBJ2-1; 10 bases fit TRBD2. This CDR3 contains 14 residues. Germline assignment: CDR1 ENHRY and CDR2 SYGVKD. V lost 2 bases and J lost 9; bases outside the gene matches: 4. The CDR3 sequence: CAISETSGKSEQFF. CDR3 nucleotide sequence: TGTGCCATCAGTGAGACTAGCGGGAAATCTGAGCAGTTCTTC.

This clonotype was detected ten times or more. The chain employs TRBV29-1 and TRBJ2-3; D is uncertain. CDR3 length: 14 amino acids. From germline, CDR1 is SQVTM and CDR2 ANQGSEA. Trimming took off 0 bases at V and 5 bases at J, with 12 bases between the two ends. CDR3 coding DNA: TGCAGCGTTGAAGACCAGACACGATTAGATACGCAGTATTTT. Encoded protein: CSVEDQTRLDTQYF.

This clonotype was found many times. The chain couples TRBV7-2 to TRBJ1-6; 10 positions match TRBD1. The V gene's germline CDR1 is SGHTA and CDR2 FQGNSA. Trimming at V came to 3 bases and at J to 4 bases, leaving 6 bases not matched to a gene. The CDR3 has 17 amino acids. This chain's CDR3 is CASSLVGGQGYNSPLHF. Here the CDR3 DNA reads TGTGCCAGCAGCTTGGTTGGGGGACAGGGGTATAATTCACCCCTCCACTTT. Drawing the rest from reference TRBV7-2 and TRBJ1-6, the complete variable domain is GAGVSQSPSNKVTEKGKDVELRCDPISGHTALYWYRQSLGQGLEFLIYFQGNSAPDKSGLPSDRFSAERTGGSVSTLTIQRTQQEDSAVYLCASSLVGGQGYNSPLHFGNGTRLTVT.

Turning to this clonotype: This sequence may be a read error, since a much larger clone differs from it by one base. The CDR3 protein is CSTRRDKSTDTQYF. In DNA, the CDR3 is TGCAGTACTAGGCGGGATAAGAGCACAGATACGCAGTATTTT. The chain joins TRBV20-1 to TRBJ2-3; TRBD2 is a possible D gene (6 bases). This CDR3 comprises 14 residues. In germline, CDR1 is DFQATT, CDR2 SNEGSKA (reference sequence).